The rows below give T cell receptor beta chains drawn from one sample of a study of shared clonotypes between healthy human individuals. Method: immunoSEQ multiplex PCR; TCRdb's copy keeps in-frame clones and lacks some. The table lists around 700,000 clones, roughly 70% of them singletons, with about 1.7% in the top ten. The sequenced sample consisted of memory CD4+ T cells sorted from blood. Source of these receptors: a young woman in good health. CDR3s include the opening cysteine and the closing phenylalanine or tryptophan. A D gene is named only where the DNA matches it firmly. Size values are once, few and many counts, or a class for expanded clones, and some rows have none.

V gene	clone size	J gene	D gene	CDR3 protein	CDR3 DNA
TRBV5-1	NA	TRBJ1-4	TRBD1	CASSSGQVNEKLFF	TGCGCCAGCAGCTCCGGACAGGTTAATGAAAAACTGTTTTTT
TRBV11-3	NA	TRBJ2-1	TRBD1	CASSLGGTEYNEQFF	TGTGCCAGCAGCTTAGGTGGGACAGAGTACAATGAGCAGTTCTTC
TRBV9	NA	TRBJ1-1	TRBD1	CASSANRGLAWGTEAFF	TGTGCCAGCAGCGCTAACAGGGGACTTGCTTGGGGAACTGAAGCTTTCTTT
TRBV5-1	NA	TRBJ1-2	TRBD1	CASAIDRGHGYTF	TGTGCCAGCGCCATTGACAGGGGACATGGCTACACCTTC
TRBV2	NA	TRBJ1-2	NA	CASSEAQRLNYGYTF	TGTGCCAGCAGTGAAGCACAGCGACTAAACTATGGCTACACCTTC
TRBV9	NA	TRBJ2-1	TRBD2	CASSVRDYPYNEQFF	TGTGCCAGCAGCGTACGGGACTACCCCTACAATGAGCAGTTCTTC
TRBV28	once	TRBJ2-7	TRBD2	CASSFTPLAGGYEQYF	TGTGCCAGCAGTTTCACCCCGCTAGCGGGAGGTTACGAGCAGTACTTC
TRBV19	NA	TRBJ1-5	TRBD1	CASSSGQGGSQPQHF	TGTGCCAGTAGTAGCGGACAGGGCGGAAGTCAGCCCCAGCATTTT
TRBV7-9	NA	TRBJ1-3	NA	CASSLLSRAGNTIYF	TGTGCCAGCAGCCTTTTGTCTAGGGCTGGAAACACCATATATTTT
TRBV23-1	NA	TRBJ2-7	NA	CASSQGRTEIEQYF	TGCGCCAGCAGTCAAGGGAGGACAGAAATCGAGCAGTACTTC
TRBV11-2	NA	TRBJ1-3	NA	CASSQGLRGNTIYF	TGTGCCAGCAGCCAGGGACTGCGCGGAAACACCATATATTTT
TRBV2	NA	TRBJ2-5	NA	CASRTSGGRVTQYF	TGTGCCAGCAGGACCTCCGGGGGGCGGGTGACCCAGTACTTC
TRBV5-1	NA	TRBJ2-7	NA	CASSLARSYEQYF	TGCGCCAGCAGCTTGGCACGGAGCTACGAGCAGTACTTC
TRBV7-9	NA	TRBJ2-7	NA	CASSSTFGGYEQYF	TGTGCCAGCAGCTCCACTTTTGGGGGCTACGAGCAGTACTTC
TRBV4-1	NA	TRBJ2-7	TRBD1	CASSHDRVGTYEQYF	TGCGCCAGCAGCCACGACAGGGTGGGGACCTACGAGCAGTACTTC
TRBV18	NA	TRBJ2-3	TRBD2	CASSLGWTSGLDTQYF	TGTGCCAGCTCATTAGGTTGGACTAGTGGACTAGATACGCAGTATTTT
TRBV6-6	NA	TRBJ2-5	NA	CASHPQGLKGETQYF	TGTGCCAGTCACCCTCAGGGACTGAAAGGAGAGACCCAGTACTTC
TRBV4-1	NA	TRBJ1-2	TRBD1	CASSQPIQGAYGYTF	TGCGCCAGCAGCCAACCTATACAGGGGGCCTATGGCTACACCTTC
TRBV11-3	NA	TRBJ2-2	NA	CASSLDRNTGELFF	TGTGCCAGCAGCTTAGACAGGAACACCGGGGAGCTGTTTTTT
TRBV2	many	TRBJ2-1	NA	CASSVLGPSSYNEQFF	TGTGCCAGCAGTGTCCTGGGTCCGAGCTCCTACAATGAGCAGTTCTTC
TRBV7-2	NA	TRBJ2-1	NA	CASSLGSDGSVYNEQFF	TGTGCCAGCAGCTTAGGGTCGGACGGGAGTGTCTACAATGAGCAGTTCTTC
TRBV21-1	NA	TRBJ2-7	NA	CASPRVGDSYEQYF	TGTGCCAGCCCCCGGGTGGGAGACTCCTACGAGCAGTACTTC
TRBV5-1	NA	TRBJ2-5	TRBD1	CASSLGQQGGQETQYF	TGCGCCAGCAGCTTGGGTCAACAGGGGGGCCAGGAGACCCAGTACTTC
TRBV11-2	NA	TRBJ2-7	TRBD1	CASRATGGAPKQYF	TGTGCCAGCAGAGCTACAGGGGGCGCGCCCAAGCAGTACTTC
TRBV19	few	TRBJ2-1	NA	CASRHGTDYLINEQFF	TGTGCCAGTAGACACGGGACCGACTACCTTATCAATGAGCAGTTCTTC
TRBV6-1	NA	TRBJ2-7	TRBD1	CASCRDRGYEQYF	TGTGCCAGCTGCCGGGACAGGGGCTACGAGCAGTACTTC
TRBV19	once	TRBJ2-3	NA	CASSIGGTRTDTQYF	TGTGCCAGTAGTATAGGAGGCACACGCACAGATACGCAGTATTTT
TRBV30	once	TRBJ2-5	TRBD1	CAWDNQGQGLLETQYF	TGTGCCTGGGACAACCAGGGACAGGGGCTTTTAGAGACCCAGTACTTC
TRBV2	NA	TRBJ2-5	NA	CASSDGSGETQYF	TGTGCCAGCAGTGACGGTTCGGGGGAGACCCAGTACTTC
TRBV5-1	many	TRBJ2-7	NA	CASSLDLTGEQYF	TGCGCCAGCAGCTTGGATTTAACGGGCGAGCAGTACTTC
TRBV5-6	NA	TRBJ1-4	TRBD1	CASSSGQANEKLFF	TGTGCCAGCAGCTCGGGACAGGCTAATGAAAAACTGTTTTTT
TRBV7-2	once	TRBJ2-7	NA	CASSLAERNEQYF	TGTGCCAGCAGCTTAGCGGAACGGAACGAGCAGTACTTC
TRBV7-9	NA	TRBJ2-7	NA	CASTSGGQVHEQYF	TGTGCCAGCACCTCAGGGGGGCAGGTCCACGAGCAGTACTTC
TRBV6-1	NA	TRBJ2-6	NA	CASSRSGANVLTF	TGTGCCAGCAGTAGGTCTGGGGCCAACGTCCTGACTTTC
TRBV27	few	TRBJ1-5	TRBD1	CASRRTGGFSNQPQHF	TGTGCCAGCAGACGGACAGGGGGCTTTAGCAATCAGCCCCAGCATTTT
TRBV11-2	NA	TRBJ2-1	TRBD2	CASSPTGTSGRERFF	TGTGCCAGCAGCCCGACCGGGACTAGCGGGAGGGAAAGGTTCTTC
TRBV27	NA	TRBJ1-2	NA	CASSPSYRDYGYTF	TGTGCCAGCAGCCCGTCATACAGAGATTATGGCTACACCTTC
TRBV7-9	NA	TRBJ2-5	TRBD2	CASSSSGRETQYF	TGTGCCAGCAGCTCTAGCGGGAGAGAGACCCAGTACTTC
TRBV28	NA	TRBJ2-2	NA	CASSLRSGELFF	TGTGCCAGCAGTTTACGATCTGGGGAGCTGTTTTTT
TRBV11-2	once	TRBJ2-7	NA	CASSLAPQGYEQYF	TGTGCCAGCAGCTTAGCCCCTCAGGGCTACGAGCAGTACTTC
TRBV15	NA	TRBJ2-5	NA	CATSREREETQYF	TGTGCCACCAGCAGAGAAAGGGAGGAGACCCAGTACTTC
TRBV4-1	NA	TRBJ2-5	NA	CASSQSETQYF	TGCGCCAGCAGCCAAAGTGAGACCCAGTACTTC
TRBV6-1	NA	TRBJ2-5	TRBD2	CASRVLWEGRETQYF	TGTGCCAGCAGGGTCCTTTGGGAGGGCCGGGAGACCCAGTACTTC
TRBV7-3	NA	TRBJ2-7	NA	CATQGVGEQYF	TGTGCCACCCAGGGAGTGGGGGAGCAGTACTTC
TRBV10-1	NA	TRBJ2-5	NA	CASSGIPGRATGEQYF	TGCGCCAGCAGCGGCATCCCAGGAAGAGCAACGGGAGAGCAGTACTTC
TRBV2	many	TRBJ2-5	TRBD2	CASRFRTSGLQETQYF	TGTGCCAGCAGGTTCAGGACTAGCGGCCTCCAAGAGACCCAGTACTTC
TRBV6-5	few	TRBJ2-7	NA	CASTPGSGYEQYF	TGTGCCAGCACCCCCGGGTCGGGTTACGAGCAGTACTTC
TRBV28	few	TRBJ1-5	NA	CASVSRQYQPQHF	TGTGCCAGCGTGTCGAGGCAGTATCAGCCCCAGCATTTT
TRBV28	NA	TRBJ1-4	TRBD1	CASSLLGTEEKLFF	TGTGCCAGCAGTTTATTGGGGACAGAGGAAAAACTGTTTTTT
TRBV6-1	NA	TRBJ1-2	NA	CASSEGGRARGYTF	TGTGCCAGCAGTGAAGGGGGGAGGGCTCGAGGCTACACCTTC
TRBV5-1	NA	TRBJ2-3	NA	CASTRNPITDTQYF	TGCGCCAGCACCCGGAACCCAATCACAGATACGCAGTATTTT
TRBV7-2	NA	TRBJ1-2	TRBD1	CASSPQGENYGYTF	TGTGCCAGCAGCCCGCAGGGGGAAAACTATGGCTACACCTTC
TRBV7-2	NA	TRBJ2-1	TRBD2	CASSAGTSPLNEQFF	TGTGCCAGCAGCGCCGGGACTAGTCCTCTCAATGAGCAGTTCTTC
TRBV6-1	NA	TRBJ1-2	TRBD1	CASSPDRKYGYTF	TGTGCCAGCTCCCCGGACAGGAAATATGGCTACACCTTC